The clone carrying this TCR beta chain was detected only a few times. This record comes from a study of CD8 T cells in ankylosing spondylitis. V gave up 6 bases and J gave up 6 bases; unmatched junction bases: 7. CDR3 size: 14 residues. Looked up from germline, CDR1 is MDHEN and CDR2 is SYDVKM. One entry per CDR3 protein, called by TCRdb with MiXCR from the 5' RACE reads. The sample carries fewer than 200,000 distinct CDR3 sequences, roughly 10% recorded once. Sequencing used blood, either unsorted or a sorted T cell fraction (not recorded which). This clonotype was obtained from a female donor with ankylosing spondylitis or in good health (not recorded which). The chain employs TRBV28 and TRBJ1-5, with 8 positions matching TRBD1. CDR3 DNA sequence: TGTGCCAGCAGCGAGGACAGGGTGGGTCAGCCCCAGCATTTT. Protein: CASSEDRVGQPQHF.